The rows below give T cell receptor beta chains drawn from one sample of a study of CD8 T cells in ankylosing spondylitis. TCRdb called the 5' RACE reads again in MiXCR, with one record for every CDR3 protein. The table records approximately 100,000 distinct CDR3 sequences, 7.5% to 9% of them present only once. Sequencing used blood, either unsorted or a sorted T cell fraction (not recorded which). The receptors originated from a male donor with ankylosing spondylitis or in good health (not recorded which). CDR3s include the opening cysteine and the closing phenylalanine or tryptophan. The D gene is left open where the match is weak. Size tells how often a clone was seen (once, few, many) or the class of an expanded clone, and some rows leave it out.

>TRBJ1-5|many|-|TRBV7-2
TGTGCCAGCAGCCAAGCCTTCAATCAGCCCCAGCATTTT
CASSQAFNQPQHF
>TRBJ2-1|-|TRBD2|TRBV7-9
TGTGCCAGCAGCCCTACTAGCGGGAATGAGCAGTTCTTC
CASSPTSGNEQFF
>TRBJ1-5|-|-|TRBV4-1
TGCGCCAGCAGCCTGGGCGGGGAGTGGCAGCCCCAGCATTTT
CASSLGGEWQPQHF
>TRBJ2-3|many|-|TRBV5-1
TGCGCCAGCAGCTCCGGGACTTCCACAGATACGCAGTATTTT
CASSSGTSTDTQYF
>TRBJ1-1|many|-|TRBV11-2
TGTGCCAGCTCCCTGGGGGGGGCTCCTGAAGCTTTCTTT
CASSLGGAPEAFF
>TRBJ1-2|many|-|TRBV20-1
TGCAGTGCTAGTACGGGGGGGGATAACTATGGCTACACCTTC
CSASTGGDNYGYTF
>TRBJ2-7|many|-|TRBV29-1
TGCAGCGTTGAAGGCGAACAGATATACGAGCAGTACTTC
CSVEGEQIYEQYF
>TRBJ2-3|many|-|TRBV12-3/TRBV12-4
TGTGCCAGCAGTTTGAGGGGTATTGCGCAGTATTTT
CASSLRGIAQYF
>TRBJ2-7|many|-|TRBV28
TGTGCCATCAGTTGGAGGAGCGGAGCCTACGAGCAGTACTTC
CAISWRSGAYEQYF
>TRBJ2-3|many|TRBD2|TRBV20-1
TGCAGTGCCAGAAGGGCGGGAGAGGACGCAGATACGCAGTATTTT
CSARRAGEDADTQYF
>TRBJ2-1|-|TRBD2|TRBV4-2
TGTGCCAGCAGCCAAGGGGTCCCGGGTAGCGGGGGGAAGTCCTACAATGAGCAGTTCTTC
CASSQGVPGSGGKSYNEQFF
>TRBJ2-7|many|-|TRBV12-3/TRBV12-4
TGTGCCAGCAGTTTCGTCGGGCGTTACGAGCAGTACTTC
CASSFVGRYEQYF
>TRBJ1-1|many|-|TRBV20-1
TGCAGTGCGACCGACCGGGGCACTGAAGCTTTCTTT
CSATDRGTEAFF
>TRBJ2-3|few|-|TRBV24-1
TGTGCCACCAGTCAGGCCGGCGGTAAACAGTATTTT
CATSQAGGKQYF
>TRBJ2-3|-|TRBD2|TRBV2
TGTGCCAGCATGGGGACTAGCGGGTGGAGAGGAGATACGCAGTATTTT
CASMGTSGWRGDTQYF
>TRBJ2-7|many|TRBD2|TRBV4-2
TGTGCCAGCAGTGACAGGGAAGCTAGCGGGAGTTACGAGCAGTACTTC
CASSDREASGSYEQYF
>TRBJ1-3|many|-|TRBV20-1
TGCAGTGCTCCCGACCCTACAAACACCATATATTTT
CSAPDPTNTIYF
>TRBJ1-2|-|-|TRBV5-6
TGTGCCAGCAGCTTGGGAATTGATGGCTACACCTTC
CASSLGIDGYTF
>TRBJ2-2|many|TRBD2|TRBV4-3
TGCGCCAGCAGCCTCTGGAGCGGGAGCCCGAACACCGGGGAGCTGTTTTTT
CASSLWSGSPNTGELFF
>TRBJ2-7|few|TRBD1|TRBV29-1
TGCAGCGTGCGGACAGGGGACTCCTACGAGCAGTACTTC
CSVRTGDSYEQYF
>TRBJ2-1|-|TRBD1|TRBV6-5
TGTGCCAGCAGTTACTCCGGGACAGGATCCTACAATGAGCAGTTCTTC
CASSYSGTGSYNEQFF
>TRBJ2-1|many|-|TRBV6-2/TRBV6-3
TGTGCCAGCAGTTGGTACCCCTCTCCCGCTAGCGAGTCCTACAATGAGCAGTTCTTC
CASSWYPSPASESYNEQFF
>TRBJ1-1|few|-|TRBV14
TGTGCCAGCGGGCGTGGGGGCACTGAAGCTTTCTTT
CASGRGGTEAFF
>TRBJ2-7|many|-|TRBV20-1
TGCAGTGCTGAGGGGTCCTACGAGCAGTACTTC
CSAEGSYEQYF
>TRBJ1-2|-|-|TRBV20-1
TGCAGTGCGTTCCCCGGGACTGTCTATGGCTACACCTTC
CSAFPGTVYGYTF
>TRBJ2-4|many|-|TRBV27
TGTGCCAGCAGTTTCGGACTGGCCTCAAACATTCAGTACTTC
CASSFGLASNIQYF
>TRBJ1-2|many|-|TRBV21-1
TGTGCCACTCCGGAGCACCCAAAGGGCGGCTACACCTTC
CATPEHPKGGYTF
>TRBJ2-7|many|-|TRBV30
TGTGCCTGGAGTGTTGGCTTGTACGAGCAGTACTTC
CAWSVGLYEQYF
>TRBJ2-3|-|-|TRBV5-1
TGCGCCAGCAGCTTGGCCGGGCCACCCACAGATACGCAGTATTTT
CASSLAGPPTDTQYF
>TRBJ2-3|many|TRBD2|TRBV20-1
TGCAGTGCTAGAGCCCAGCGGGGGGGCCCCGCAGATACGCAGTATTTT
CSARAQRGGPADTQYF
>TRBJ2-3|few|TRBD2|TRBV7-3
TGTGCCAGCAGCCCATCGAGACTAGCGGGCACAGATACGCAGTATTTT
CASSPSRLAGTDTQYF
>TRBJ2-1|few|TRBD2|TRBV19
TGTGCCAGTAGTATACGGGGGGGCTATGCGGGGAGCCCCTACAATGAGCAGTTCTTC
CASSIRGGYAGSPYNEQFF
>TRBJ2-7|many|-|TRBV3-1
TGTGCCAGCAGCCAGGGTGGGGTCTACGAGCAGTACTTC
CASSQGGVYEQYF
>TRBJ2-5|-|-|TRBV6-5
TGTGCCAGCAGTTACTTCCCAACAGAGACCCAGTACTTC
CASSYFPTETQYF
>TRBJ1-2|many|TRBD1|TRBV5-6
TGTGCCAGCAGCCAGGACAGGGTGGGCTATGGCTACACCTTC
CASSQDRVGYGYTF
>TRBJ1-5|many|-|TRBV7-6
TGTGCCAGCAGCTTAATGGACAGACAGCCCCAGCATTTT
CASSLMDRQPQHF
>TRBJ2-2|many|TRBD2|TRBV6-5
TGTGCCAGCAGTTACTCGGGAGGGGCCGCCGGGGAGCTGTTTTTT
CASSYSGGAAGELFF
>TRBJ2-2|many|-|TRBV4-2
TGTGCCAGCAGCCAAGAAGGACGGATGAACACCGGGGAGCTGTTTTTT
CASSQEGRMNTGELFF
>TRBJ2-7|many|-|TRBV5-1
TGCGCCAGCAGACCGAAGGAGGGGTCCTACGAGCAGTACTTC
CASRPKEGSYEQYF
>TRBJ2-1|-|TRBD2|TRBV7-2
TGTGCCAGCAGCTTCGGCGGGAGTAGGTCCTACAATGAGCAGTTCTTC
CASSFGGSRSYNEQFF
>TRBJ2-2|many|-|TRBV6-6
TGTGCCAGCAGTTCCTACCCTGGCGGGGAGCTGTTTTTT
CASSSYPGGELFF
>TRBJ1-5|-|TRBD1|TRBV7-2
TGTGCCAGCCGAGGGACAGGAGGCAATCAGCCCCAGCATTTT
CASRGTGGNQPQHF
>TRBJ1-4|many|-|TRBV3-1
TGTGCCAGCAGCGATCGGACGGCTGCAACTAATGAAAAACTGTTTTTT
CASSDRTAATNEKLFF
>TRBJ2-5|many|-|TRBV9
TGTGCCAGCAGCGTAGGGTCACCGTACCAAGAGACCCAGTACTTC
CASSVGSPYQETQYF
>TRBJ2-3|-|-|TRBV11-2
TGTGCCAGCAGCTTAGTTGGGACGGGCGCAGATACGCAGTATTTT
CASSLVGTGADTQYF
>TRBJ2-6|many|-|TRBV6-2/TRBV6-3
TGTGCCAGCAGTTACTTCATGTTGGGGTCCGGGGCCAACGTCCTGACTTTC
CASSYFMLGSGANVLTF
>TRBJ2-7|many|TRBD2|TRBV20-1
TGCAGTGCTAGCCTCACCGGGACTAGCCAGTACTTC
CSASLTGTSQYF
>TRBJ2-3|many|-|TRBV12-3/TRBV12-4
TGTGCCAGCAGTTTGGGCGGCAGGGCCCCCTTCACTTTCACAGATACGCAGTATTTT
CASSLGGRAPFTFTDTQYF
>TRBJ2-3|many|-|TRBV6-2/TRBV6-3
TGTGCCAGCAGTTACTCGACTCGCGGCACAGATACGCAGTATTTT
CASSYSTRGTDTQYF
>TRBJ2-1|many|TRBD2|TRBV20-1
TGCAGTGCTAGACTTCCCTCTAGCGGAGGAAAGTTCTTC
CSARLPSSGGKFF